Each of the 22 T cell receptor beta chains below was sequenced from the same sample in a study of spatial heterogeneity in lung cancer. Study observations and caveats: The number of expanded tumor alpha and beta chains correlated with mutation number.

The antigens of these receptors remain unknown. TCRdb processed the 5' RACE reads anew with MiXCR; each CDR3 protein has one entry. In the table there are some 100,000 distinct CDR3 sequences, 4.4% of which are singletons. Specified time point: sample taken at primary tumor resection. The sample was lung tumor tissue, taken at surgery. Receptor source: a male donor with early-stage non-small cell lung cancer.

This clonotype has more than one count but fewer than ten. CDR3 in DNA: TGTGCCAGCAGCCTGAAGGTGGGGGTATCAGTGTTTTTT. This gives the protein CASSLKVGVSVFF. V and J are TRBV7-2 and TRBJ1-4, with a possible D match to TRBD1 (5 bases). Between the trimmed V and J ends, which lost 5 bases and 15 bases, there was a span of 19 bases. The CDR3 runs 13 residues. In germline, CDR1 is SGHTA, CDR2 FQGNSA.

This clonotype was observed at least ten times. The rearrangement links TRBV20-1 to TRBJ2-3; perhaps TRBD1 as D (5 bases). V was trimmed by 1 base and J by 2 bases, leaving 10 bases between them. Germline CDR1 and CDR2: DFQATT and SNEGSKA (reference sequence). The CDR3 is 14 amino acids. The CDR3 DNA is TGCAGTGCTAGAGGGCGCAGGGACACAGATACGCAGTATTTT. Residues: CSARGRRDTDTQYF.

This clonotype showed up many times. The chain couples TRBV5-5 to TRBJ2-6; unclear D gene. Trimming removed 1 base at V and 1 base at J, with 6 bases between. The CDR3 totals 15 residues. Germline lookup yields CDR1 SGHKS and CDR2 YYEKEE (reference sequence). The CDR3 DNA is TGTGCCAGCAGCTTGTTAGTGTCTGGGGCCAACGTCCTGACTTTC. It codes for CASSLLVSGANVLTF.

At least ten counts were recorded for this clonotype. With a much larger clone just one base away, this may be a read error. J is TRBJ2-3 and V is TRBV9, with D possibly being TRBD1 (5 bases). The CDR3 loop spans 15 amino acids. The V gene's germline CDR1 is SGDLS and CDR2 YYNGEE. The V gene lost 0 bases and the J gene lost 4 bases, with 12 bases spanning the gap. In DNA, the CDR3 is TGTGCCAGCAGCGTAGGAGGCAGGGTCCCAGATACGCAGTATTTT. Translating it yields CASSVGGRVPDTQYF. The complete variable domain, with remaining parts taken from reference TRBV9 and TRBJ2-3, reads DSGVTQTPKHLITATGQRVTLRCSPRSGDLSVYWYQQSLDQGLQFLIQYYNGEERAKGNILERFSAQQFPDLHSELNLSSLELGDSALYFCASSVGGRVPDTQYFGPGTRLTVL.

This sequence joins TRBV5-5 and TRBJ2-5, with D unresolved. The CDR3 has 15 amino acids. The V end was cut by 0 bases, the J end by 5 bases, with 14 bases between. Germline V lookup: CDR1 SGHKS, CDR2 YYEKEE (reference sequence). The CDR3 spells CASSLVATTTETQYF. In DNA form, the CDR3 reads TGTGCCAGCAGCTTGGTGGCGACAACAACCGAGACCCAGTACTTC.

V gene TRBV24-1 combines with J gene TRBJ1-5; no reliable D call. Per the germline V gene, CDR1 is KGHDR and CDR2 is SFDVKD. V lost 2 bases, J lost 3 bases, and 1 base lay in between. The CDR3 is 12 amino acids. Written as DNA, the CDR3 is TGTGCCACCAGTGATTCCAATCAGCCCCAGCATTTT. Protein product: CATSDSNQPQHF.

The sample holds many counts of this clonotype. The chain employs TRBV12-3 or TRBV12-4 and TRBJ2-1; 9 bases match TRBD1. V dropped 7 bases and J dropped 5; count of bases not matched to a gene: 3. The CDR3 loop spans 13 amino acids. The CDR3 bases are TGTGCCAGCAAGGGGACAGGGAACAATGAGCAGTTCTTC. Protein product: CASKGTGNNEQFF.

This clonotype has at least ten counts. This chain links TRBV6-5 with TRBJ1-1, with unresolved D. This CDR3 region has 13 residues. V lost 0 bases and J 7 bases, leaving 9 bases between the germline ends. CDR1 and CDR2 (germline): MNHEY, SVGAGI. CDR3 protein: CASSYSLLDEAFF. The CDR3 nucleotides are TGTGCCAGCAGTTACTCCCTCTTGGATGAAGCTTTCTTT.

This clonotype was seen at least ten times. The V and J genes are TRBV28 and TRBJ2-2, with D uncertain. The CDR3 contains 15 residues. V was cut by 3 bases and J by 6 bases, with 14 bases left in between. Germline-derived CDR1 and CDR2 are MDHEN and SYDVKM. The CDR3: CASSFGGFLPGELFF. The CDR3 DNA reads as TGTGCCAGCAGTTTTGGTGGTTTTCTCCCCGGGGAGCTGTTTTTT. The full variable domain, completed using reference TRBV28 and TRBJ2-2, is DVKVTQSSRYLVKRTGEKVFLECVQDMDHENMFWYRQDPGLGLRLIYFSYDVKMKEKGDIPEGYSVSREKKERFSLILESASTNQTSMYLCASSFGGFLPGELFFGEGSRLTVL.

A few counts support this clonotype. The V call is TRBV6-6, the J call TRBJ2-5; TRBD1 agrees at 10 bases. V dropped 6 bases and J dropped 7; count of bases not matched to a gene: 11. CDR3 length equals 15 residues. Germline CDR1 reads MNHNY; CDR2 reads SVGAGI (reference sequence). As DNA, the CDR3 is TGTGCCAGCAGCCGCGGGACAGGGGCATCCGGGACCCAGTACTTC. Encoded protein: CASSRGTGASGTQYF.

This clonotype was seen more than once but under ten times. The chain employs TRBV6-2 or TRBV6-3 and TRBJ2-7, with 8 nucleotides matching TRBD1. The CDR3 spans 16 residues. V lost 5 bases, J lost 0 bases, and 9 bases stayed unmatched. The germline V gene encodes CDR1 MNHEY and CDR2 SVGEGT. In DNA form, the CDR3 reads TGTGCCAGCAGTCACAGGACAGGGCAAAGCTCCTACGAGCAGTACTTC. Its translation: CASSHRTGQSSYEQYF.

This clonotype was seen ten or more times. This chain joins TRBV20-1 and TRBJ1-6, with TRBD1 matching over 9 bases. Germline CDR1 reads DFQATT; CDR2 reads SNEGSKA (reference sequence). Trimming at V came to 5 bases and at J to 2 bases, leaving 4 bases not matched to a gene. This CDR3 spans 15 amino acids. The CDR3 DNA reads TGCAGTGCTGGCACAGGGGGCGCCTATAATTCACCCCTCCACTTT. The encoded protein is CSAGTGGAYNSPLHF.

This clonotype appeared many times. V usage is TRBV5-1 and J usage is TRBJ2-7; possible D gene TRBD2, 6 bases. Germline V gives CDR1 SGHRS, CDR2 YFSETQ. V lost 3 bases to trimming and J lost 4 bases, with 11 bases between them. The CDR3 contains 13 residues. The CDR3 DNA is TGCGCCAGCAGCTCCGGTCGGGGGTACGAGCAGTACTTC. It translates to CASSSGRGYEQYF.

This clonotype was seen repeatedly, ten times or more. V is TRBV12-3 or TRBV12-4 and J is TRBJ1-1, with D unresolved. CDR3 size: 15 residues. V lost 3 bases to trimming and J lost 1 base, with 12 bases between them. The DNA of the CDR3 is TGTGCCAGCAGTTTCGACGGAAGCGGGAACACTGAAGCTTTCTTT. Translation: CASSFDGSGNTEAFF.

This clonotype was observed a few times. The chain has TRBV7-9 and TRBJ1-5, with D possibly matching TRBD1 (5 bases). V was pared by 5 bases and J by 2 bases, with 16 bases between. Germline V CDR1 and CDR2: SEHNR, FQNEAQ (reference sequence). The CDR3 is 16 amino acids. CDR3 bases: TGTGCCAGCAGCCCGACGGGACCGTGGGGCAATCAGCCCCAGCATTTT. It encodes CASSPTGPWGNQPQHF.

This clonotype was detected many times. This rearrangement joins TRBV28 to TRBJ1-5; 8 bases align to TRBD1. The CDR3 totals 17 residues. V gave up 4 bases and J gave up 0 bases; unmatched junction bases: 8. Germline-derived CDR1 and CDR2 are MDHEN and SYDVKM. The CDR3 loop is CASSSFQGAGSNQPQHF. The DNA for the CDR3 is TGTGCCAGCAGTTCCTTTCAGGGGGCAGGTAGCAATCAGCCCCAGCATTTT.

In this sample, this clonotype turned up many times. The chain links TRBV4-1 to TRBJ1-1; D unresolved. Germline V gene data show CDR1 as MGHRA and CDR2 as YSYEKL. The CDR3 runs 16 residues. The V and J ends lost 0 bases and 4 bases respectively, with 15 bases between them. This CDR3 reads CASSQDLAQILTEAFF. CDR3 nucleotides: TGCGCCAGCAGCCAAGATCTTGCACAAATACTCACTGAAGCTTTCTTT.

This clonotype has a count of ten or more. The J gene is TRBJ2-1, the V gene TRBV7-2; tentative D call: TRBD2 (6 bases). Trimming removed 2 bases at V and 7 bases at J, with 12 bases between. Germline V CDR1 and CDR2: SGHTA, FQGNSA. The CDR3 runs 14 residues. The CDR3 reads CASSLTAGRNEQFF. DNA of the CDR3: TGTGCCAGCAGCTTAACTGCGGGACGGAATGAGCAGTTCTTC.

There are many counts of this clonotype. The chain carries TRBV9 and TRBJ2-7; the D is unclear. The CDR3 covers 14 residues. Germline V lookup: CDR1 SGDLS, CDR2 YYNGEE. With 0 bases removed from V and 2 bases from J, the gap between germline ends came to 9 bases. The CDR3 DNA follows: TGTGCCAGCAGCGTAGGGCAGATAGCCTACGAGCAGTACTTC. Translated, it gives CASSVGQIAYEQYF.

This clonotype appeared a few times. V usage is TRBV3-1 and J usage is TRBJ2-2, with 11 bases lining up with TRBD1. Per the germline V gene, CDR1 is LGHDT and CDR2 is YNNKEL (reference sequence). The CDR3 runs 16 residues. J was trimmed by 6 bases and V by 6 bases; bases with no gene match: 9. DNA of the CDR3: TGTGCCAGCAGTCCCGGGGACAGGGGGGGCTCCGGGGAGCTGTTTTTT. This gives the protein CASSPGDRGGSGELFF.

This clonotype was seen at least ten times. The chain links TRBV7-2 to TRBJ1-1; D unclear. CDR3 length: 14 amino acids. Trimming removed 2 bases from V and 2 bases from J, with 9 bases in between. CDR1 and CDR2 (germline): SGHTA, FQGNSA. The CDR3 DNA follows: TGTGCCAGCAGCTTAACCCCGGTCAACACTGAAGCTTTCTTT. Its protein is CASSLTPVNTEAFF.

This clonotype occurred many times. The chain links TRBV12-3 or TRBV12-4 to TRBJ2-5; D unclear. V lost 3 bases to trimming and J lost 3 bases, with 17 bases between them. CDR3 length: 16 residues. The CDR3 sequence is CASSFSHPTMEETQYF. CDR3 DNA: TGTGCCAGCAGTTTTTCGCACCCCACAATGGAAGAGACCCAGTACTTC.